The 14 T cell receptor beta chains presented below share a single source sample, sequenced in a study of T cell responses to AZD1222 COVID-19 vaccine. Some clones are missing from TCRdb's copy, which holds only in-frame ones; the method was immunoSEQ multiplex PCR. The sample has about 150,000 clones; more than 75% are singletons. Material: peripheral blood, obtained 28 days after the second AZD1222 dose. These TCRs come from an adult who received the AZD1222 COVID-19 vaccine.

This chain connects TRBV7-2 to TRBJ2-3, with D tentatively TRBD2 (6 bases). CDR3 length: 15 amino acids. Germline values: CDR1 SGHTA, CDR2 FQGNSA. Trimming removed 2 bases from V and 1 base from J, with 10 bases in between. CDR3 in DNA: TGTGCCAGCAGCTTACAAGCGGGCGGCACAGATACGCAGTATTTT. It is translated as CASSLQAGGTDTQYF.

The V gene is TRBV28, the J gene TRBJ2-2; tentatively, D is TRBD2 (6 bases). Trimming shortened V by 2 bases and J by 2 bases, and 9 bases separated the two germline ends. The CDR3 spans 15 residues. Germline lookup yields CDR1 MDHEN and CDR2 SYDVKM. CDR3 nucleotides: TGTGCCAGCAGTTTAGGGCGGGGTAACACCGGGGAGCTGTTTTTT. It translates to CASSLGRGNTGELFF.

The V gene is TRBV5-1, the J gene TRBJ2-5, with TRBD1 identical over 8 bases. The CDR3 extends over 14 amino acids. Germline CDR1 and CDR2: SGHRS and YFSETQ. The junction had 3 bases not matched to a gene; V was cut back by 4 bases and J by 1 base. The DNA for the CDR3 is TGCGCCAGCAGCGTAACAGGGGGCCAAGAGACCCAGTACTTC. Protein sequence: CASSVTGGQETQYF.

In the case of this clone: The same CDR3 arises from other DNA sequences in this sample as well. The CDR3 region is CASSPPGGVGTEAFF. CDR3 nucleotides: TGTGCCAGCTCACCACCGGGCGGGGTGGGGACTGAAGCTTTCTTT. The rearrangement joins TRBV18 to TRBJ1-1, with D unresolved. This CDR3 has 15 amino acids. Germline CDR1 is KGHSH and CDR2 is LQKENI. V lost 0 bases and J 5 bases, leaving 13 bases between the germline ends. The entire variable domain, with the rest obtained from reference TRBV18 and TRBJ1-1, is as follows: NAGVMQNPRHLVRRRGQEARLRCSPMKGHSHVYWYRQLPEEGLKFMVYLQKENIIDESGMPKERFSAEFPKEGPSILRIQQVVRGDSAAYFCASSPPGGVGTEAFFGQGTRLTVV.

The rearrangement joins TRBV5-1 to TRBJ2-7; 12 positions match TRBD2. CDR3 size: 18 residues. Germline V gene data show CDR1 as SGHRS and CDR2 as YFSETQ. V lost 1 base, J lost 2 bases, and 10 bases stayed unmatched. The DNA of the CDR3 is TGCGCCAGCAGCTTGAGACTAGCGGGAGTAACGGGAACCTACGAGCAGTACTTC. As protein: CASSLRLAGVTGTYEQYF.

This clone came up a few times. The chain couples TRBV28 to TRBJ2-7; D is perhaps TRBD1 or TRBD2 (6 bases each). There are 14 residues in the CDR3. CDR1 is MDHEN, CDR2 SYDVKM, per germline. Trimming left V 8 bases short and J 0 bases short, with 14 bases between. The CDR3 region has the DNA TGTGCCAGCCGTCGAGGGGGGTTCTCCTACGAGCAGTACTTC. Protein: CASRRGGFSYEQYF.

V is TRBV7-3 and J is TRBJ2-3; 9 nucleotides agree with TRBD2. With V trimmed by 6 bases and J by 3 bases, 10 bases remained unmatched. The CDR3 sequence is 16 residues long. Germline V lookup: CDR1 SGHTA, CDR2 FQGTGA. The CDR3 sequence is CASSLLSLAGTDTQYF. The CDR3 region has the DNA TGTGCCAGCAGTCTCCTCTCGCTAGCGGGAACAGATACGCAGTATTTT.

This chain joins TRBV30 and TRBJ1-3; no clear D gene. The CDR3 covers 13 residues. V shed 0 bases and J shed 3 bases, with 6 bases lying between them. Germline CDR1 GTSNPN, CDR2 SVGIG (reference sequence). The chain's CDR3 is CAWSVYLGNTIYF. The CDR3 DNA is TGTGCCTGGAGTGTCTACCTTGGAAACACCATATATTTT.

The chain couples TRBV7-2 to TRBJ2-3; D is unresolved. The CDR3 totals 15 residues. V dropped 5 bases and J dropped 2 bases, with 14 bases sitting between them. Per germline, CDR1 SGHTA and CDR2 FQGNSA. CDR3 in amino acids: CASSLLPPPTDTQYF. CDR3 nucleotides: TGTGCCAGCAGCCTTCTTCCTCCCCCCACAGATACGCAGTATTTT.

V is TRBV5-1 and J is TRBJ1-4; D possibly corresponds to TRBD1 (5 bases). V was clipped by 4 bases and J by 5 bases, with 15 bases between them. The CDR3 covers 15 residues. Germline V gene data show CDR1 as SGHRS and CDR2 as YFSETQ. CDR3 in DNA: TGCGCCAGCAGCACCCAGGGACCGCCAAATGAAAAACTGTTTTTT. This encodes CASSTQGPPNEKLFF.

The V call is TRBV30, the J call TRBJ1-3, with unresolved D. Trimming pared 0 bases from V and 0 bases from J, leaving 9 bases between. Germline-derived CDR1 and CDR2 are GTSNPN and SVGIG (reference sequence). The CDR3 is 15 residues long. The CDR3, as DNA: TGTGCCTGGAGTGTACGTATCCTCTCTGGAAACACCATATATTTT. It codes for CAWSVRILSGNTIYF.

V and J are TRBV12-3 or TRBV12-4 and TRBJ1-2, with a tentative D call TRBD1 (6 bases). The V gene lost 4 bases and the J gene lost 5 bases, with 11 bases spanning the gap. CDR3 length: 13 amino acids. The CDR3 is CASSWGGGYGYTF. CDR3 in DNA: TGTGCCAGCAGTTGGGGGGGCGGATATGGCTACACCTTC.

This clone has just one count. The CDR3 nucleotides read TGTGCCAGCAGCTTAGAGAGAAGGACAGATACGCAGTATTTT. Translated: CASSLERRTDTQYF. The chain recombines TRBV7-2 with TRBJ2-3; D not certain. The CDR3 extends over 14 amino acids. The germline V gene has CDR1 SGHTA and CDR2 FQGNSA. The V end was cut by 1 base, the J end by 3 bases, with 8 bases between.

This chain links TRBV29-1 with TRBJ1-1; perhaps TRBD1 as D (6 bases). V was shortened by 6 bases and J by 6 bases, with 23 bases between the two germline ends. This CDR3 has 15 residues. In germline, CDR1 is SQVTM, CDR2 ANQGSEA. For the CDR3, the DNA is TGCAGCGTCATACGAACAGGGCCCCGCAGCGCTGAAGCTTTCTTT. Residues: CSVIRTGPRSAEAFF. Looking up the rest from reference TRBV29-1 and TRBJ1-1 gives the full variable domain: SAVISQKPSRDICQRGTSLTIQCQVDSQVTMMFWYRQQPGQSLTLIATANQGSEATYESGFVIDKFPISRPNLTFSTLTVSNMSPEDSSIYLCSVIRTGPRSAEAFFGQGTRLTVV.